This TCR beta chain derives from a study of a mutant IDH1 vaccine in newly diagnosed glioma. The overall study: Vaccine administration was initiated 4-6 weeks following radiotherapy alone, or with temozolomide cycles. It was at week 35 that visit V12 occurred, and at week 47 that visit V13 did.

Broader study findings: It seemed that pseudoprogression was not linked to changes in the top peripheral T cell clonotypes.

The CDR3 runs 15 residues. Germline V gene lookup returns CDR1 LNHDA and CDR2 SQIVND (reference sequence). Trimming stripped 5 bases from V and 2 bases from J, with 15 bases between. Time point denoted: week 35, safety follow-up. In the vaccine, a single dose held 300 ug of the mutant IDH1 20-mer peptide, along with topical imiquimod. At weeks 1, 3, 5, 7, 11, 15, 19 and 23, patients received a vaccination, eight in all. Data came from immunoSEQ multiplex PCR; TCRdb stores just in-frame clones and leaves some out. This sample has about 26,000 clones, with approximately 82% found just once. With regard to this clone: The antigen is undetermined.

Sequences were derived from PBMCs, sampled from a glioma patient whose treatment included an IDH1 peptide vaccine. The chain carries TRBV19 and TRBJ1-2; D remains ambiguous. The TCR was taken from a man in his thirties or forties with glioma. The CDR3: CASSSRTARNYGYTF. CDR3 nucleotides: TGTGCCAGTAGTTCAAGGACCGCTCGCAACTATGGCTACACCTTC.